This TCR beta chain originates from a study of shared clonotypes between healthy human individuals. Trimming took off 6 bases at V and 8 bases at J, with 13 bases between the two ends. This CDR3 is 13 amino acids long. Germline loops: CDR1 MNHEY, CDR2 SVGAGI. Profiling relied on immunoSEQ multiplex PCR, and the TCRdb table lists in-frame clones only, not all of them. The sample records about 2.4 million clones, 85% to 95% being singletons. This TCR came from a man between 18 and 29 years old in good health. The chain employs TRBV6-5 and TRBJ1-4, with D unclear. Sample: naive CD4+ T cells sorted from blood. Subset defined: CD45RA+ positively selected. DNA of the CDR3: TGTGCCAGCAGGCGCCACCATGGGGAAAAACTGTTTTTT. This encodes CASRRHHGEKLFF.